This is a list of T cell receptor beta chains from one sample in a study of cytomegalovirus exposure and HLA in healthy donors. Sequencing used immunoSEQ multiplex PCR; TCRdb keeps in-frame clones, though not all of them. This table has roughly 150,000 clones, around 75% appearing once. Sequenced input: PBMCs. The receptors derive from a man between 60 and 75 years old in good health and CMV-seronegative. The CDR3 runs from the conserved cysteine through the conserved F or W. The D gene is left open where the match is weak. A clone size is listed for some rows: how often the clone was seen (once, few, many), or a class if it is expanded.

j_gene: TRBJ1-1
d_gene: -
abundance: few
v_gene: TRBV5-1
CDR3aa: CASSAGENTEAFF
CDR3nt: TGCGCCAGCAGCGCGGGAGAGAACACTGAAGCTTTCTTT

j_gene: TRBJ1-5
d_gene: TRBD1
abundance: -
v_gene: TRBV6-5
CDR3aa: CASSGQGSNQPQHF
CDR3nt: TGTGCCAGCAGCGGACAGGGAAGCAATCAGCCCCAGCATTTT

j_gene: TRBJ2-3
d_gene: -
abundance: -
v_gene: TRBV19
CDR3aa: CASRLAGTDTQYF
CDR3nt: TGTGCCAGTAGACTAGCTGGGACAGATACGCAGTATTTT

j_gene: TRBJ1-4
d_gene: -
abundance: -
v_gene: TRBV6-5
CDR3aa: CASSYVGTEKLFF
CDR3nt: TGTGCCAGCAGTTACGTCGGGACAGAAAAACTGTTTTTT

j_gene: TRBJ2-3
d_gene: TRBD2
abundance: few
v_gene: TRBV5-1
CDR3aa: CASTPLAGGTDTQYF
CDR3nt: TGCGCCAGCACCCCCCTAGCGGGAGGAACAGATACGCAGTATTTT

j_gene: TRBJ1-1
d_gene: -
abundance: few
v_gene: TRBV9
CDR3aa: CASSVRRDLNTEAFF
CDR3nt: TGTGCCAGCAGCGTCCGCAGGGATCTGAACACTGAAGCTTTCTTT

j_gene: TRBJ2-1
d_gene: TRBD2
abundance: few
v_gene: TRBV27
CDR3aa: CASSPLAGVSYNEQFF
CDR3nt: TGTGCCAGCAGCCCACTAGCGGGAGTTTCCTACAATGAGCAGTTCTTC

j_gene: TRBJ2-3
d_gene: -
abundance: -
v_gene: TRBV5-8
CDR3aa: CASSPETGIRGTQYF
CDR3nt: TGTGCCAGCAGCCCTGAGACAGGCATTAGGGGTACGCAGTATTTT

j_gene: TRBJ1-2
d_gene: -
abundance: -
v_gene: TRBV5-4
CDR3aa: CASSLDRQAIYGYTF
CDR3nt: TGTGCCAGCAGCTTGGACCGACAGGCGATATATGGCTACACCTTC

j_gene: TRBJ1-3
d_gene: -
abundance: -
v_gene: TRBV5-4
CDR3aa: CASSQDLGSGNTIYF
CDR3nt: TGTGCCAGCAGTCAAGATCTAGGCTCTGGAAACACCATATATTTT

j_gene: TRBJ1-1
d_gene: TRBD1
abundance: few
v_gene: TRBV5-6
CDR3aa: CASSLPKGANTEAFF
CDR3nt: TGTGCCAGCAGCTTACCGAAGGGGGCGAACACTGAAGCTTTCTTT

j_gene: TRBJ2-7
d_gene: TRBD2
abundance: -
v_gene: TRBV19
CDR3aa: CASRTHLAAPYEQYF
CDR3nt: TGTGCCAGTAGAACCCACCTAGCGGCTCCCTACGAGCAGTACTTC

j_gene: TRBJ2-7
d_gene: TRBD2
abundance: -
v_gene: TRBV9
CDR3aa: CASSEGLAGSEQYF
CDR3nt: TGTGCCAGCAGTGAAGGACTAGCGGGATCCGAGCAGTACTTC

j_gene: TRBJ2-5
d_gene: -
abundance: -
v_gene: TRBV4-1
CDR3aa: CASSQYIQETQYF
CDR3nt: TGCGCCAGCAGCCAGTATATCCAAGAGACCCAGTACTTC

j_gene: TRBJ1-1
d_gene: -
abundance: -
v_gene: TRBV5-1
CDR3aa: CASNENLNTEAFF
CDR3nt: TGCGCCAGCAACGAGAATTTGAACACTGAAGCTTTCTTT

j_gene: TRBJ2-1
d_gene: -
abundance: few
v_gene: TRBV19
CDR3aa: CASSHGGRPGNEQFF
CDR3nt: TGTGCCAGTAGTCACGGAGGGCGGCCGGGGAATGAGCAGTTCTTC

j_gene: TRBJ2-5
d_gene: TRBD1
abundance: -
v_gene: TRBV7-6
CDR3aa: CASSLGTGLLETQYF
CDR3nt: TGTGCCAGCAGCTTAGGGACAGGGCTTCTGGAGACCCAGTACTTC

j_gene: TRBJ1-2
d_gene: TRBD1
abundance: -
v_gene: TRBV6-1
CDR3aa: CASSPAGQGGGYTF
CDR3nt: TGTGCCAGCAGTCCAGCGGGACAGGGGGGCGGCTACACCTTC

j_gene: TRBJ1-4
d_gene: -
abundance: once
v_gene: TRBV28
CDR3aa: CASRWKGATNEKLFF
CDR3nt: TGTGCCAGTAGATGGAAAGGGGCAACTAATGAAAAACTGTTTTTT

j_gene: TRBJ2-1
d_gene: TRBD1
abundance: -
v_gene: TRBV6-5
CDR3aa: CASSYSGRGSEQFF
CDR3nt: TGTGCCAGCAGTTACTCGGGCAGGGGGTCTGAGCAGTTCTTC

j_gene: TRBJ1-1
d_gene: -
abundance: -
v_gene: TRBV7-8
CDR3aa: CASSSGPTEAFF
CDR3nt: TGTGCCAGCAGCTCTGGGCCCACTGAAGCTTTCTTT

j_gene: TRBJ2-3
d_gene: -
abundance: few
v_gene: TRBV6-5
CDR3aa: CASSPAAQRADTQYF
CDR3nt: TGTGCCAGCAGTCCTGCCGCCCAGCGAGCAGATACGCAGTATTTT

j_gene: TRBJ1-2
d_gene: -
abundance: -
v_gene: TRBV9
CDR3aa: CASSRTVIGGYTF
CDR3nt: TGTGCCAGCAGCAGGACAGTAATAGGTGGCTACACCTTC

j_gene: TRBJ1-1
d_gene: -
abundance: -
v_gene: TRBV27
CDR3aa: CASIGVLGTEAFF
CDR3nt: TGTGCCAGCATAGGCGTACTAGGTACTGAAGCTTTCTTT

j_gene: TRBJ2-5
d_gene: TRBD1
abundance: -
v_gene: TRBV7-2
CDR3aa: CASSFHSDRGQETQYF
CDR3nt: TGTGCCAGCAGCTTTCACTCCGACAGGGGCCAAGAGACCCAGTACTTC

j_gene: TRBJ2-2
d_gene: TRBD2
abundance: few
v_gene: TRBV6-6
CDR3aa: CASSSGTAGELFF
CDR3nt: TGTGCCAGCAGCAGCGGGACGGCCGGGGAGCTGTTTTTT

j_gene: TRBJ2-1
d_gene: TRBD2
abundance: -
v_gene: TRBV5-8
CDR3aa: CASSPLAGAYNEQFF
CDR3nt: TGTGCCAGCAGCCCTCTAGCGGGAGCATACAATGAGCAGTTCTTC

j_gene: TRBJ2-5
d_gene: TRBD2
abundance: few
v_gene: TRBV29-1
CDR3aa: CSVEVRPGGGETQYF
CDR3nt: TGCAGCGTTGAAGTGCGCCCGGGGGGTGGTGAGACCCAGTACTTC

j_gene: TRBJ2-7
d_gene: TRBD1
abundance: once
v_gene: TRBV7-9
CDR3aa: CASSFRDSEQYF
CDR3nt: TGTGCCAGCAGCTTTCGGGACAGCGAGCAGTACTTC

j_gene: TRBJ2-7
d_gene: TRBD1
abundance: once
v_gene: TRBV4-3
CDR3aa: CASSQPDRGLASDYEQYF
CDR3nt: TGCGCCAGCAGCCAACCGGACAGGGGGCTGGCTAGCGACTACGAGCAGTACTTC

j_gene: TRBJ2-7
d_gene: TRBD1
abundance: -
v_gene: TRBV18
CDR3aa: CASSQPGQGGEQYF
CDR3nt: TGTGCCAGCTCACAGCCGGGACAGGGAGGCGAGCAGTACTTC

j_gene: TRBJ2-1
d_gene: -
abundance: -
v_gene: TRBV1
CDR3aa: CTSSQDLPGTYNEQFF
CDR3nt: TGCACCAGCAGCCAAGATTTGCCAGGGACCTACAATGAGCAGTTCTTC

j_gene: TRBJ2-7
d_gene: -
abundance: -
v_gene: TRBV19
CDR3aa: CASGTFPYEQYF
CDR3nt: TGTGCCAGCGGGACATTCCCCTACGAGCAGTACTTC

j_gene: TRBJ2-1
d_gene: -
abundance: -
v_gene: TRBV5-1
CDR3aa: CASSLAAEEQQFF
CDR3nt: TGCGCCAGCAGCTTGGCGGCGGAAGAACAACAGTTCTTC

j_gene: TRBJ2-3
d_gene: -
abundance: once
v_gene: TRBV7-6
CDR3aa: CASSLTRGADTQYF
CDR3nt: TGTGCCAGCAGCTTGACTAGAGGGGCAGATACGCAGTATTTT

j_gene: TRBJ2-7
d_gene: TRBD1
abundance: -
v_gene: TRBV28
CDR3aa: CASSLGGTGSNEQYF
CDR3nt: TGTGCCAGCAGTTTAGGCGGGACAGGGTCCAACGAGCAGTACTTC